Shown below are 28 T cell receptor beta chains from a single sample sequenced in a study of human T cells and chemical hapten exposure. TCRdb reanalysed the RACE reads using MiXCR and keeps one entry per CDR3 protein. This table holds approximately 69,000 distinct CDR3 sequences, approximately 10% found once. Time point in this sample: patch test 2, 6 weeks after DPC sensitization. Treatment defined: therapeutic diphenylcyclopropenone sensitization with weekly scalp DPC. This sample comprised whole blood, obtained in connection with sensitization to the hapten diphenylcyclopropenone (DPC). The receptors originated from a woman between 45 and 60 years old with alopecia areata. Some clones in this sample may be carry-over from other donors' samples.

This clonotype was counted a few times. The chain uses TRBV6-6 and TRBJ2-3; D is undetermined. V lost 2 bases to trimming and J lost 2 bases, with 14 bases between them. The germline V gene has CDR1 MNHNY and CDR2 SVGAGI (reference sequence). CDR3 length: 16 amino acids. The CDR3 DNA follows: TGTGCCAGCAGTTACGATAGCTCCCTCTTCACAGATACGCAGTATTTT. This sequence encodes CASSYDSSLFTDTQYF.

The gene calls are TRBV28 and TRBJ1-2; D is unclear. V was trimmed by 8 bases and J by 3 bases, leaving 19 bases between them. The CDR3 sequence is 15 residues long. CDR1 and CDR2 (germline): MDHEN, SYDVKM. CDR3 nucleotides: TGTGCCAGCTCCTTGGCTGGATCGTGGGACTATGGCTACACCTTC. Residues: CASSLAGSWDYGYTF.

Many counts were recorded for this clonotype. Written as DNA, the CDR3 is TGTGCCAGCAGCCCAGCGCCGGGTGGGTGGGCGTACGAGCAGTACTTC. Translating it yields CASSPAPGGWAYEQYF. The V gene is TRBV3-1, the J gene TRBJ2-7; no definite D call. This CDR3 comprises 16 residues. Germline values: CDR1 LGHDT, CDR2 YNNKEL (reference sequence). V was clipped by 4 bases and J by 4 bases, with 20 bases between them.

This clonotype has just a few counts. The genes are TRBV20-1 and TRBJ1-1, with D unclear. V was clipped by 5 bases and J by 3 bases, with 10 bases between them. The CDR3 is made up of 12 amino acids. Germline loops: CDR1 DFQATT, CDR2 SNEGSKA (reference sequence). The chain's CDR3 is CSAPRVDTEAFF. DNA for the CDR3: TGCAGTGCTCCTCGGGTGGACACTGAAGCTTTCTTT.

The J gene is TRBJ2-7, the V gene TRBV20-1; 10 bases agree with TRBD2. The germline gives CDR1 DFQATT, CDR2 SNEGSKA (reference sequence). This CDR3 spans 14 amino acids. With 5 bases clipped from V and 0 bases from J, the junction kept 4 bases outside the gene matches. CDR3 amino acids: CSAYSGRRSYEQYF. In DNA, the CDR3 is TGCAGTGCTTATAGCGGGAGGCGCTCCTACGAGCAGTACTTC.

V usage is TRBV4-1 and J usage is TRBJ1-2, with D possibly matching TRBD1 (6 bases). Germline assignment: CDR1 MGHRA and CDR2 YSYEKL. Deletions cut 1 base from V and 5 bases from J, with 17 bases between. The CDR3 has 16 residues. Here the CDR3 reads CASSQANRAEPYGYTF. In nucleotides, the CDR3 is TGCGCCAGCAGCCAAGCCAACAGGGCAGAACCATATGGCTACACCTTC.

This clonotype was detected ten times or more. V is TRBV2 and J is TRBJ2-1; 10 bases fit TRBD2. V was clipped by 4 bases and J by 7 bases; unmatched bases: 4. Germline-derived CDR1 and CDR2 are SNHLY and FYNNEI. This CDR3 is 14 amino acids long. CDR3 sequence: CASSATSGINEQFF. The CDR3 DNA is TGTGCCAGCAGTGCCACTAGCGGGATTAATGAGCAGTTCTTC.

This clonotype is a singleton in its sample. An end of the junction differs from the germline gene, which may be a read error. The CDR3 sequence: CASILDVNTGELFF. The CDR3, as DNA: TGTGCCAGCATCTTGGATGTGAACACCGGGGAGCTGTTTTTT. The chain links TRBV5-4 to TRBJ2-2; D not certain. CDR1 and CDR2 from the germline V gene are SGHNT and YYREEE (reference sequence). This CDR3 has 14 residues.

For the CDR3, the DNA is TGTGCCAGCGGACAGACCCCCACAGATACGCAGTATTTT. Encoded protein: CASGQTPTDTQYF. The chain joins TRBV12-3 or TRBV12-4 to TRBJ2-3; the D gene is possibly TRBD1 (6 bases). The V end was cut by 8 bases, the J end by 2 bases, with 11 bases between. This CDR3 region has 13 residues.

This clonotype was seen at least ten times. CDR3 sequence reads: CATSDRTANNEQFF. The DNA of the CDR3 is TGTGCCACCAGTGATAGGACAGCCAACAATGAGCAGTTCTTC. This rearrangement joins TRBV24-1 to TRBJ2-1; weak D call: TRBD1 (6 bases). The CDR3 length is 14 residues. Trimming removed 3 bases from V and 5 bases from J, with 10 bases in between. Germline values: CDR1 KGHDR, CDR2 SFDVKD.

The sample holds many counts of this clonotype. V usage is TRBV29-1 and J usage is TRBJ1-1; maybe TRBD1 (5 bases). The CDR3 runs 14 residues. Trimming left V 6 bases short and J 7 bases short, with 21 bases between. Germline CDR1 and CDR2: SQVTM and ANQGSEA. This CDR3 is CSVSSRPGVGEAFF. The CDR3 DNA reads as TGCAGCGTATCGTCTAGGCCGGGGGTCGGTGAAGCTTTCTTT.

The rearrangement uses TRBV11-2 and TRBJ2-1; 10 nucleotides agree with TRBD2. Trimming cost V 0 bases and J 4 bases; bases outside gene matches: 3. The CDR3 runs to 16 residues. The germline gives CDR1 SGHAT, CDR2 FQNNGV. CDR3 DNA: TGTGCCAGCAGCTTAGATTGGACTAGCGGATACAATGAGCAGTTCTTC. Amino acid sequence: CASSLDWTSGYNEQFF.

This clonotype was recorded many times. The chain combines TRBV7-6 with TRBJ2-2; TRBD2 matches 7 bases. The V and J ends lost 0 bases and 6 bases, in that order; junction bases with no gene match: 10. The CDR3 totals 17 residues. Germline V gene sequence: CDR1 SGHVS, CDR2 FNYEAQ. As DNA, the CDR3 is TGTGCCAGCAGCTTAGCAGGGACTACCGTTCGGGCCGGGGAGCTGTTTTTT. Its translation is CASSLAGTTVRAGELFF.

This clonotype has a handful of counts. The V and J genes are TRBV19 and TRBJ2-7; a weak D match, TRBD1 (6 bases). CDR1 is LNHDA, CDR2 SQIVND, per germline (reference sequence). Trimming left V 5 bases short and J 7 bases short, with 21 bases between. This CDR3 is built from 15 residues. The CDR3 spells CASSGQSSSTWEQYF. The CDR3 region has the DNA TGTGCCAGTAGTGGACAGAGCTCTTCCACTTGGGAGCAGTACTTC.

This clonotype was observed at least ten times. The chain carries TRBV20-1 and TRBJ2-4, with TRBD2 identical over 11 bases. The CDR3 runs 17 residues. The germline V gene encodes CDR1 DFQATT and CDR2 SNEGSKA (reference sequence). V trimming: 3 bases; J trimming: 8 bases; junction bases outside the gene matches: 15. CDR3 sequence: CSASRGVTSGIMDIQYF. The CDR3 bases are TGCAGTGCTAGTAGAGGGGTGACTAGCGGGATTATGGACATTCAGTACTTC.

There are a few counts of this clonotype. The rearrangement links TRBV3-1 to TRBJ2-1; 9 bases map to TRBD2. The CDR3 sequence is 16 residues long. V lost 4 bases and J lost 15; bases outside the gene matches: 19. Germline CDR1 is LGHDT and CDR2 is YNNKEL (reference sequence). The CDR3 DNA reads as TGTGCCAGCAGCCTACTACGCGGGGTTAGCGGGAGTGAACTGTTCTTC. Its translation: CASSLLRGVSGSELFF.

This clonotype has ten or more counts. In DNA, the CDR3 is TGTGCCAGCAGCCAAGCGGTCAGGACAGGGCTGAACACTGAAGCTTTCTTT. It encodes CASSQAVRTGLNTEAFF. The chain recombines TRBV4-2 with TRBJ1-1; 8 nucleotides line up with TRBD1. V was pared by 1 base and J by 0 bases, with 7 bases of the junction left unmatched. The CDR3 is 17 residues long. Germline assignment: CDR1 LGHNA and CDR2 YNFKEQ.

The genes are TRBV2 and TRBJ2-7; 9 nucleotides agree with TRBD2. The germline V gene encodes CDR1 SNHLY and CDR2 FYNNEI. The CDR3 length is 13 residues. The junction had 3 bases not matched to a gene; V was cut back by 7 bases and J by 2 bases. CDR3 sequence reads: CASNSGGPYEQYF. The CDR3 DNA sequence: TGTGCCAGCAATAGCGGGGGTCCCTACGAGCAGTACTTC.

A remark on this clonotype: A much bigger clone sits one base away, suggesting this may be a read error. The CDR3 does not close with the conserved phenylalanine or tryptophan, likely indicating a read error. The chain carries TRBV10-2 and TRBJ1-1; no firm D call. The V gene's germline CDR1 is WSHSY and CDR2 SAAADI. This CDR3 comprises 13 residues. Trimming removed 2 bases from V and 4 bases from J, with 8 bases in between. The CDR3 DNA reads as TGCGCCAGCAGTGAGCGGATTCGCACTGAAGCTTTCTCT. It translates to CASSERIRTEAFS.

The rearrangement uses TRBV20-1 and TRBJ2-7; D is perhaps TRBD2 (5 bases). V was cut by 0 bases and J by 3 bases, with 6 bases left in between. This CDR3 region has 12 residues. Looked up from germline, CDR1 is DFQATT and CDR2 is SNEGSKA (reference sequence). The DNA of the CDR3 is TGCAGTGCTAGAGATCGGGACTACGAGCAGTACTTC. This gives the protein CSARDRDYEQYF.

This clonotype has at least ten counts. This chain links TRBV7-9 with TRBJ2-1; D ambiguous. The ends were cut back, 3 bases at V and 10 bases at J, with 10 bases in the middle. The CDR3 contains 12 residues. Germline CDR1 and CDR2: SEHNR and FQNEAQ (reference sequence). CDR3 region: CASSLSRLEQFF. The CDR3 DNA reads as TGTGCCAGCAGCTTGAGTCGTCTAGAGCAGTTCTTC.

This clonotype was counted at least ten times. The chain uses TRBV7-2 and TRBJ2-2; 7 bases agree with TRBD1. Trimming removed 0 bases from V and 7 bases from J; junction bases left unmatched: 5. The CDR3 contains 15 residues. The germline gives CDR1 SGHTA, CDR2 FQGNSA. CDR3: CASSLAGTEGGELFF. The CDR3 DNA reads as TGTGCCAGCAGCTTAGCGGGGACAGAGGGCGGGGAGCTGTTTTTT.

This sequence joins TRBV29-1 and TRBJ2-1, with D perhaps TRBD1 or TRBD2 (5 bases each). This CDR3 comprises 10 residues. Germline V gene sequence: CDR1 SQVTM, CDR2 ANQGSEA. V dropped 4 bases and J dropped 10 bases, with 8 bases sitting between them. The CDR3: CSVVWGEQFF. DNA for the CDR3: TGCAGCGTTGTATGGGGGGAGCAGTTCTTC.

Many counts were recorded for this clonotype. This sequence joins TRBV18 and TRBJ2-3; 11 positions agree with TRBD2. Germline assignment: CDR1 KGHSH and CDR2 LQKENI. V dropped 3 bases and J dropped 0; count of bases not matched to a gene: 5. There are 17 residues in the CDR3. CDR3 bases: TGTGCCAGCTCACCCCGGACTAGCGGGCAGAGCACAGATACGCAGTATTTT. This translates into CASSPRTSGQSTDTQYF.

The V and J genes are TRBV5-6 and TRBJ1-2; possible D gene TRBD1, 6 bases. Germline V gene data show CDR1 as SGHDT and CDR2 as YYEEEE. V lost 4 bases to trimming and J lost 4 bases, with 14 bases between them. The CDR3 runs to 14 residues. This chain's CDR3 is CASSPTGLIYGYTF. CDR3 nucleotides: TGTGCCAGCAGCCCAACAGGGTTGATCTATGGCTACACCTTC.

The chain is built from TRBV12-3 or TRBV12-4 and TRBJ2-2, with D unresolved. The V gene lost 7 bases and the J gene lost 7 bases, with 10 bases spanning the gap. The CDR3 is made up of 12 amino acids. This chain's CDR3 is CASTRLDGELFF. CDR3 sequence (DNA): TGTGCCAGCACCCGTCTTGACGGGGAGCTGTTTTTT.

This clonotype has a count of ten or more. The gene calls are TRBV3-1 and TRBJ2-1, with 8 bases fitting TRBD1. CDR3 length: 15 residues. The trim removed 1 base at V and 4 bases at J, leaving 3 bases unmatched. Germline V gene sequence: CDR1 LGHDT, CDR2 YNNKEL (reference sequence). CDR3 coding DNA: TGTGCCAGCAGCCAAGCTCAGGGGGCTTACAATGAGCAGTTCTTC. Translation: CASSQAQGAYNEQFF.

This clonotype showed up many times. The chain uses TRBV7-2 and TRBJ2-7; 9 bases match TRBD1. The ends lost 5 bases at V and 2 bases at J; junction bases unmatched: 4. CDR1 is SGHTA and CDR2 is FQGNSA in the germline V gene. The CDR3 is 14 residues long. CDR3 bases: TGTGCCAGCAGCCCCGGGACAGGGCCCTACGAGCAGTACTTC. This codes for CASSPGTGPYEQYF. The entire variable domain, with the rest obtained from reference TRBV7-2 and TRBJ2-7, is as follows: GAGVSQSPSNKVTEKGKDVELRCDPISGHTALYWYRQSLGQGLEFLIYFQGNSAPDKSGLPSDRFSAERTGGSVSTLTIQRTQQEDSAVYLCASSPGTGPYEQYFGPGTRLTVT.